The 15 T cell receptor beta chains in this list originate from one sample, sequenced in a study of T cell repertoires in cytomegalovirus infection. From the reads, TCRdb called clonotypes with MiXCR, one entry per CDR3 protein. The table has 310,000 or so distinct CDR3 sequences, about 17% seen once; the top ten hold 12%. Material: PBMCs. These receptors originate from a human donor in good health (CMV status not recorded). Some clones in this sample may be carry-over from other donors' samples.

This clonotype has ten or more counts. The CDR3 loop is CASSIDGQSTEAFF. For the CDR3, the DNA is TGTGCCAGTAGTATTGATGGGCAGAGCACTGAAGCTTTCTTT. The rearrangement uses TRBV19 and TRBJ1-1; D remains ambiguous. This CDR3 comprises 14 residues. V shed 3 bases and J shed 4 bases, with 12 bases lying between them. CDR1 is LNHDA, CDR2 SQIVND, per germline (reference sequence).

The V call is TRBV2, the J call TRBJ2-3; D is tentatively TRBD1 or TRBD2 (5 bases each). Germline V gene lookup returns CDR1 SNHLY and CDR2 FYNNEI. Trimming removed 7 bases at V and 6 bases at J, with 17 bases between. This CDR3 has 14 residues. The CDR3 spells CASKAIVRGDTQYF. The CDR3 nucleotides read TGTGCCAGCAAAGCAATTGTGAGGGGTGATACGCAGTATTTT.

The rearrangement uses TRBV12-3 or TRBV12-4 and TRBJ2-7; 9 bases align to TRBD2. The ends lost 9 bases at V and 4 bases at J; junction bases unmatched: 13. The CDR3 totals 15 residues. In nucleotides, the CDR3 is TGTGCCAGTCGATACCTTAGCGGGGGCGGGTACGAGCAGTACTTC. Its translation is CASRYLSGGGYEQYF.

V and J are TRBV12-3 or TRBV12-4 and TRBJ1-5; D gene ambiguous. The CDR3 runs to 14 residues. V lost 2 bases to trimming and J lost 4 bases, with 9 bases between them. CDR3 sequence: CASSLFSGNQPQHF. The CDR3 DNA sequence: TGTGCCAGCAGTTTATTTTCCGGTAATCAGCCCCAGCATTTT.

This clonotype occurred a few times. The chain uses TRBV6-1 and TRBJ2-4, with D tentatively TRBD2 (6 bases). V lost 7 bases to trimming and J lost 1 base, with 14 bases between them. This CDR3 is built from 15 residues. Germline V lookup: CDR1 MNHNS, CDR2 SASEGT. The CDR3 coding sequence is TGTGCCAGCACTCCGTCGGGGGTGGCCAAAAACATTCAGTACTTC. It translates to CASTPSGVAKNIQYF.

In its sample, this clonotype was seen a few times. The V and J genes are TRBV12-3 or TRBV12-4 and TRBJ2-5; D is perhaps TRBD1 (6 bases). The V gene lost 3 bases and the J gene lost 9 bases, with 14 bases spanning the gap. The CDR3 is made up of 13 amino acids. CDR3 coding DNA: TGTGCCAGCAGTTTCAGGGGCCAGATGGCCCAGTACTTC. This gives the protein CASSFRGQMAQYF.

The chain recombines TRBV9 with TRBJ1-6, with D uncertain. The germline V and J ends were trimmed by 3 bases and 7 bases, with 11 bases remaining between them. Germline CDR1 and CDR2: SGDLS and YYNGEE. The CDR3 consists of 14 residues. The CDR3 loop reads CASSAWTANSPLHF. The CDR3 nucleotides read TGTGCCAGCAGCGCTTGGACGGCGAATTCACCCCTCCACTTT.

This clonotype occurred a few times. The V and J genes are TRBV7-2 and TRBJ1-5; D uncertain. Trimming stripped 5 bases from V and 7 bases from J, with 12 bases between. The CDR3 runs to 13 residues. Germline CDR1 reads SGHTA; CDR2 reads FQGNSA. CDR3 DNA: TGTGCCAGCAGCCCGGCAAGGTACCAGCCCCAGCATTTT. It translates to CASSPARYQPQHF.

This clonotype showed up many times. The V gene is TRBV28, the J gene TRBJ2-7; 10 bases are shared with TRBD2. This CDR3 is 16 amino acids long. CDR1 and CDR2 (germline): MDHEN, SYDVKM. J gave up 0 bases and V 2 bases, and 4 bases lay outside the gene matches. CDR3 amino acids: CASSLLSGGSSYEQYF. As DNA, the CDR3 is TGTGCCAGCAGTTTACTTAGCGGGGGGAGCTCCTACGAGCAGTACTTC.

The chain couples TRBV19 to TRBJ1-5, with 8 bases lining up with TRBD1. Germline CDR1 LNHDA, CDR2 SQIVND (reference sequence). The CDR3 is made up of 17 amino acids. J lost 6 bases, V lost 2 bases, and 12 bases had no gene match. CDR3 DNA: TGTGCCAGTAGTATACTATCCAGGGGGCGTACAGCTCAGCCCCAGCATTTT. Its translation: CASSILSRGRTAQPQHF.

This clonotype was observed at least ten times. The rearrangement joins TRBV7-2 to TRBJ1-4; tentative D call: TRBD1 (6 bases). The CDR3 consists of 15 residues. CDR1 is SGHTA, CDR2 FQGNSA, per germline. V shed 4 bases and J shed 10 bases, with 19 bases lying between them. The DNA for the CDR3 is TGTGCCAGCAGCTCAAATCAGGGGAATATAGGAAAACTGTTTTTT. Its translation is CASSSNQGNIGKLFF.

The J gene is TRBJ2-1, the V gene TRBV7-3, with 9 bases matching TRBD2. The CDR3 is made up of 16 amino acids. Germline values: CDR1 SGHTA, CDR2 FQGTGA. V shed 5 bases, J shed 10 bases, and the junction held 15 bases outside the gene matches. Written as DNA, the CDR3 is TGTGCCAGCAGCCCCCAAGCGGGGGGCCGCGGGAGAGAGCAGTTCTTC. Its translation: CASSPQAGGRGREQFF.

In this sample, this clonotype turned up a few times. The chain combines TRBV27 with TRBJ2-5; 15 bases align to TRBD2. The J segment lost 1 base and the V segment lost 8 bases, leaving 17 bases of the junction unmatched. The germline V gene has CDR1 MNHEY and CDR2 SMNVEV (reference sequence). The CDR3 is 20 residues long. The CDR3 loop is CASERPGTSGGWVGQETQYF. As DNA, the CDR3 is TGTGCCAGCGAACGTCCCGGGACTAGCGGGGGGTGGGTCGGCCAAGAGACCCAGTACTTC.

V and J are TRBV20-1 and TRBJ2-7, with 8 bases lining up with TRBD2. CDR1 DFQATT and CDR2 SNEGSKA come from the germline V gene (reference sequence). The CDR3 spans 14 residues. V gave up 3 bases and J gave up 4 bases; unmatched junction bases: 8. The CDR3 DNA is TGCAGTGCTAGTCTCCAGCGGGGGAAGTACGAGCAGTACTTC. As protein: CSASLQRGKYEQYF.

The V call is TRBV12-3 or TRBV12-4, the J call TRBJ2-1, with D perhaps TRBD2 (6 bases). Trimming cost V 5 bases and J 0 bases, with 14 bases left between them. This CDR3 comprises 16 residues. This chain's CDR3 is CASSKSGSSSYNEQFF. Here the CDR3 DNA reads TGTGCCAGCAGTAAAAGCGGGTCGAGCTCCTACAATGAGCAGTTCTTC.